Listed below are T cell receptor beta chains from one sample, sequenced in a study of shared clonotypes between healthy human individuals. Clones were sequenced by immunoSEQ multiplex PCR, and TCRdb holds only the in-frame ones, with some missing. Found here are around 720,000 clones, about three quarters of them singletons; the top ten hold around 1.8%. Input material: memory CD4+ T cells sorted from blood. The receptors were gathered from a woman between 25 and 40 years old in good health. The CDR3 runs from the conserved cysteine through the conserved F or W. The order of the fields is clone size, D gene, J gene, V gene, CDR3 protein, CDR3 DNA. A D gene is named only where the DNA matches it firmly. Expanded clones get a size class; other rows say once, few or many, or leave the size out.

once	TRBD1	TRBJ2-7	TRBV7-2	CASSGQGSGYEQYF	TGTGCCAGCAGCGGACAGGGTTCGGGCTACGAGCAGTACTTC
few	.	TRBJ2-7	TRBV19	CASSGPGGYYEQYF	TGTGCCAGTAGTGGCCCCGGAGGGTACTACGAGCAGTACTTC
.	TRBD1	TRBJ1-2	TRBV2	CASSETSARDRANYGYTF	TGTGCCAGCAGTGAAACGTCGGCTCGGGACAGAGCTAACTATGGCTACACCTTC
.	.	TRBJ1-2	TRBV19	CASSKYGYTF	TGTGCCAGCTCTAAATATGGCTACACCTTC
many	.	TRBJ1-5	TRBV7-2	CASSLVGGSNQPQHF	TGTGCCAGCAGCTTAGTGGGGGGTAGCAATCAGCCCCAGCATTTT
few	TRBD1	TRBJ2-1	TRBV6-1	CASSEYRTGNEQFF	TGTGCCAGCAGTGAATATAGGACAGGCAATGAGCAGTTCTTC
.	.	TRBJ1-5	TRBV6-1	CASSGEGWLPQHF	TGTGCCAGCAGTGGGGAGGGGTGGTTGCCCCAGCATTTT
once	TRBD1	TRBJ1-5	TRBV27	CASRLGQATDPSNQPQHF	TGTGCCAGCAGATTGGGACAGGCGACGGATCCTAGCAATCAGCCCCAGCATTTT
once	.	TRBJ1-5	TRBV2	CASSRTEDQPQHF	TGTGCCAGCAGTCGGACAGAAGATCAGCCCCAGCATTTT
.	.	TRBJ2-1	TRBV27	CASSLSKLGTGRHEQFF	TGTGCCAGCAGTTTATCGAAGTTGGGAACAGGGCGGCATGAGCAGTTCTTC
.	.	TRBJ2-3	TRBV7-9	CASSLSTDTQYF	TGTGCCAGCAGCTTGAGTACAGATACGCAGTATTTT
.	TRBD1	TRBJ2-1	TRBV10-2	CASSVPGQKYNEQFF	TGCGCCAGCAGTGTTCCGGGACAGAAATACAATGAGCAGTTCTTC
.	.	TRBJ2-7	TRBV30	CAWSADNSYEQYF	TGTGCCTGGAGTGCGGACAACTCCTACGAGCAGTACTTC
many	.	TRBJ2-2	TRBV4-2	CASSPLGGMDTGELFF	TGTGCCAGCAGCCCACTGGGCGGGATGGACACCGGGGAGCTGTTTTTT
.	.	TRBJ1-1	TRBV6-1	CASRVVREAFF	TGTGCCAGCAGGGTGGTTAGAGAAGCTTTCTTT
.	.	TRBJ2-5	TRBV29-1	CSVVQQETQYF	TGCAGCGTTGTCCAGCAAGAGACCCAGTACTTC
.	.	TRBJ2-5	TRBV11-1	CASSLAGTRETQYF	TGTGCCAGCAGCTTAGCGGGGACCCGAGAGACCCAGTACTTC
many	.	TRBJ2-4	TRBV2	CASSQGPKNIQYF	TGTGCCAGCAGTCAGGGGCCCAAAAACATTCAGTACTTC
.	TRBD2	TRBJ2-2	TRBV19	CASSPTSGTGELFF	TGTGCCAGTTCTCCGACTAGCGGGACTGGGGAGCTGTTTTTT
.	.	TRBJ2-5	TRBV7-8	CASSYQETQYF	TGTGCCAGCAGCTACCAAGAGACCCAGTACTTC
.	.	TRBJ2-3	TRBV29-1	CSVDRGTADTQYF	TGCAGCGTTGACCGAGGGACTGCAGATACGCAGTATTTT
.	TRBD1	TRBJ2-1	TRBV6-5	CASRGQGVSYNEQFF	TGTGCCAGCAGAGGACAGGGGGTCAGCTACAATGAGCAGTTCTTC
.	.	TRBJ2-7	TRBV25-1	CASSESSNEQYF	TGTGCCAGCAGTGAATCATCGAACGAGCAGTACTTC
.	.	TRBJ2-3	TRBV18	CASSPVLMGADTQYF	TGTGCCAGCTCACCAGTGCTAATGGGGGCAGATACGCAGTATTTT
.	TRBD1	TRBJ2-7	TRBV14	CASSSGQGDEQYF	TGTGCCAGCAGCAGTGGACAGGGTGACGAGCAGTACTTC
.	.	TRBJ1-2	TRBV25-1	CATQMYYGYTF	TGTGCCACTCAAATGTACTATGGCTACACCTTC